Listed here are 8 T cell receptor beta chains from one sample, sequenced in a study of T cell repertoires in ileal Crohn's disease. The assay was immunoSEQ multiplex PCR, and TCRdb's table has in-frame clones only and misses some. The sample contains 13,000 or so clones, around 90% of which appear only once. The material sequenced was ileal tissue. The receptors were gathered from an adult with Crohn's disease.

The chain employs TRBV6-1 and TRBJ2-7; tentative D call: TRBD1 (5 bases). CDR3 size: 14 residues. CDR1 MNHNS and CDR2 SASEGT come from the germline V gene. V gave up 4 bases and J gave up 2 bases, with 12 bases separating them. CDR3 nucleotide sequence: TGTGCCAGCAGTGCAGTCTCAGGGCCCTACGAGCAGTACTTC. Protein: CASSAVSGPYEQYF.

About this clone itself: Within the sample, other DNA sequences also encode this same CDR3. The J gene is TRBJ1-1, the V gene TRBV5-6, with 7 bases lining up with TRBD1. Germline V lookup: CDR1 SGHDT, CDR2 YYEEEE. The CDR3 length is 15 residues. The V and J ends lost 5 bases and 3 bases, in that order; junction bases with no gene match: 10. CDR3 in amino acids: CASSVYRGGYTEAFF. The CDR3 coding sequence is TGTGCCAGCAGTGTATACAGGGGCGGATACACTGAAGCTTTCTTT.

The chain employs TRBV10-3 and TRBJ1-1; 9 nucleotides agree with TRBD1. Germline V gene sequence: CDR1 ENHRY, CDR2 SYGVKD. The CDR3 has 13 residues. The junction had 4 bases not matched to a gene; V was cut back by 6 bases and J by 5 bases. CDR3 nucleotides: TGTGCCATCAGCCAGGACAGGGGTACTGAAGCTTTCTTT. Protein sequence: CAISQDRGTEAFF.

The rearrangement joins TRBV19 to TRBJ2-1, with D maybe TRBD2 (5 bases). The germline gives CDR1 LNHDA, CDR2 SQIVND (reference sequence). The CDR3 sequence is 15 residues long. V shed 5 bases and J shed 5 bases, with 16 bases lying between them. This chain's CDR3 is CASSPIGDFHNEQFF. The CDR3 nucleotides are TGTGCCAGTAGTCCCATCGGGGATTTTCACAATGAGCAGTTCTTC.

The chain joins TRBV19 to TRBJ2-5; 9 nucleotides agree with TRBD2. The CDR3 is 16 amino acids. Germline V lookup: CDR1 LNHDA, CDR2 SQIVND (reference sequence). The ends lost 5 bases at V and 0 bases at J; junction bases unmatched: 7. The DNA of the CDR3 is TGTGCCAGTAGTCGACCTAGCGGGGAGTACCAAGAGACCCAGTACTTC. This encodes CASSRPSGEYQETQYF.

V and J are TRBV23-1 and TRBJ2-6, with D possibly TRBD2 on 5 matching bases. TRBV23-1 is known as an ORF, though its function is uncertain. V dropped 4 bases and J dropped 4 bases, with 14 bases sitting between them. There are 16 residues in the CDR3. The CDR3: CASSRGSQSGANVLTF. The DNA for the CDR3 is TGCGCCAGCAGTCGAGGGTCCCAAAGCGGGGCCAACGTCCTGACTTTC.

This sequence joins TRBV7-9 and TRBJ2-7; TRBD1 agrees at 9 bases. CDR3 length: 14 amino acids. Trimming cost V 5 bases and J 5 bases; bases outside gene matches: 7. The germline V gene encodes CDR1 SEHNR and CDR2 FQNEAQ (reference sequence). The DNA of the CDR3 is TGTGCCAGCAGCCGGGACAGGGCGAAACACGAGCAGTACTTC. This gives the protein CASSRDRAKHEQYF.

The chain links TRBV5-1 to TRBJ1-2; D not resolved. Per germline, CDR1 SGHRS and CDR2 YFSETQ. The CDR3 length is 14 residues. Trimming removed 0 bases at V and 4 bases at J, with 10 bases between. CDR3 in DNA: TGCGCCAGCAGCTTGGAGCTGGGCCCCTATGGCTACACCTTC. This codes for CASSLELGPYGYTF.